This T cell receptor (beta chain) was observed in a study of blood T cell repertoires in COVID-19. Across the study: Collection of acute and convalescent COVID-19 samples took place in the United States, Italy and Spain. PBMCs, B-cell-depleted T cells, or T cells provided the cDNA or gDNA that made up the material.

V dropped 0 bases and J dropped 2; count of bases not matched to a gene: 7. There are 17 residues in the CDR3. Germline assignment: CDR1 MNHNS and CDR2 SASEGT. Original methodology: Amplification of reference gene primers provided the estimated nucleated cell counts. The data were produced by immunoSEQ multiplex PCR, yet TCRdb's version contains in-frame clones alone and is incomplete. D and trimming come from the DNA, and the V and J calls and clone size come from that table. The repertoire has 250,000 to 350,000 clones, roughly 82% of them found once; the top ten carry around 1.5%. The specimen sequenced was peripheral blood. This rearrangement joins TRBV6-1 to TRBJ2-3, with 8 bases fitting TRBD1. This TCR was recovered from a woman aged 45 to 65 with acute or convalescent COVID-19. The CDR3 region has the DNA TGTGCCAGCAGTGAAGCCCGGGACAGGACCATCACAGATACGCAGTATTTT. Its protein is CASSEARDRTITDTQYF.